These 9 T cell receptor gamma chains originate from one sample sequenced in a study of gamma delta lymphoproliferative disorders and STAT genes. Genomic DNA from isolated PBMCs served as the sequencing template. TCRdb re-called the multiplex PCR reads using CATT. There are a few thousand gamma-chain clones in the sample; approximately 7.9% occur only once, and approximately 3% lies in the top ten. Sequencing input: blood. These receptors came from a human donor in good health.

There are a few counts of this clone. The CDR3 sequence is CATCRYYKKLF. CDR3 sequence (DNA): TGTGCCACCTGCCGATATTATAAGAAACTCTTT. The V and J genes are TRGV4 and TRGJ1 or TRGJ2. As TCRdb names no J gene, one was assigned here on the basis of a DNA match to germline. The CDR3 is made up of 11 amino acids. J lost 4 bases, V lost 7 bases, and 4 bases had no gene match. Germline values: CDR1 EGSTGY, CDR2 YDSYTSSV.

There are a few counts of this clone. This sequence joins TRGV9 and TRGJ1 or TRGJ2. The J gene, not given by TCRdb, was assigned here from a germline match of the nucleotide sequence. Germline V gene data show CDR1 as GITISATS and CDR2 as ISYDGTV (reference sequence). V gave up 2 bases and J gave up 1 base; unmatched junction bases: 5. The CDR3 spans 14 residues. This CDR3 reads CALWEERNYYKKLF. For the CDR3, the DNA is TGTGCCTTGTGGGAGGAGCGAAATTATTATAAGAAACTCTTT.

By its share, this clone is medium-sized. Because the CDR3's place on the DNA is in doubt, the DNA is left out and the CDR3 is given as listed by TCRdb. The identical CDR3 is also encoded by other nucleotide sequences in the sample. The V gene call is TRGV11, and the J gene call is absent. TRGV11 is an ORF, with its function uncertain. The CDR3 extends over 15 residues, inclusive of both ends. CDR3 residues: CTTVPAGFTPNKKLF.

By share of the sample, this clone is medium-sized. Other DNA sequences within the sample encode an identical CDR3. The rearrangement links TRGV2 to TRGJ1 or TRGJ2. The J gene, absent from TCRdb, was called here by matching the DNA to germline. With V trimmed by 0 bases and J by 6 bases, 5 bases remained unmatched. Per germline, CDR1 EGSNGY and CDR2 YDSYNSKV. The CDR3 is 13 residues long. The chain's CDR3 is CATWDGPGYKKLF. CDR3 bases: TGTGCCACCTGGGACGGGCCGGGTTATAAGAAACTCTTT.

This clone is medium-sized. The CDR3 coding sequence is TGTGCCACCTGGGACAGGAAAGTTGATTATAAGAAACTCTTT. It is translated as CATWDRKVDYKKLF. The chain links TRGV5 to TRGJ1 or TRGJ2. Matching the DNA to germline supplied the J gene, which TCRdb does not give. The CDR3 loop spans 14 amino acids. Trimming took 0 bases from V and 5 from J; bases not matched to a gene: 7. The germline V gene encodes CDR1 VINAFY and CDR2 YDVSNSKD.

This clone is classed as medium-sized. Other DNA sequences of this sample code for an identical CDR3. The chain employs TRGV10 and TRGJ1 or TRGJ2. Since TCRdb gives no J gene, matching the DNA to germline was used here to assign it. TRGV10 is an open reading frame, and its role is uncertain. J gave up 4 bases and V 8 bases, and 9 bases lay outside the gene matches. The CDR3 length is 13 residues. Here the CDR3 reads CAAWDLGYYKKLF. The CDR3 DNA sequence: TGTGCTGCGTGGGATTTAGGCTATTATAAGAAACTCTTT.

In its sample, this clone ranks as medium-sized. Within the sample, other DNA sequences also encode this same CDR3. V and J are TRGV8 and TRGJ1 or TRGJ2. TCRdb lists no J gene, so it was determined here by aligning the DNA to germline. This CDR3 is built from 13 residues. The germline gives CDR1 VENAVY, CDR2 YDSYNSRV. V trimming: 0 bases; J trimming: 3 bases; junction bases outside the gene matches: 2. CDR3 amino acids: CATWDRGYYKKLF. The CDR3 DNA reads TGTGCCACCTGGGATAGGGGTTATTATAAGAAACTCTTT.

The sample holds one count of this clone. The DNA is left out, because the CDR3 cannot be placed on it with certainty; the CDR3 is given as TCRdb lists it. The V gene reported is TRGV4; the J gene is uncalled. The CDR3 is 19 residues long, counting both termini. The germline V gene encodes CDR1 EGSTGY and CDR2 YDSYTSSV. The CDR3 is CATWDAPQGRNSLAVEQHF.

By proportion, this clone is medium-sized (0.01 to 0.1%). The sample carries other DNA sequences with the same CDR3. The chain carries TRGV4 and TRGJ1 or TRGJ2. As TCRdb names no J gene, one was assigned here on the basis of a DNA match to germline. V lost 1 base, J lost 3 bases, and 3 bases stayed unmatched. Germline-derived CDR1 and CDR2 are EGSTGY and YDSYTSSV. This CDR3 has 13 amino acids. The CDR3 region is CATWDGTYYKKLF. The CDR3 DNA reads as TGTGCCACCTGGGATGGTACTTATTATAAGAAACTCTTT.